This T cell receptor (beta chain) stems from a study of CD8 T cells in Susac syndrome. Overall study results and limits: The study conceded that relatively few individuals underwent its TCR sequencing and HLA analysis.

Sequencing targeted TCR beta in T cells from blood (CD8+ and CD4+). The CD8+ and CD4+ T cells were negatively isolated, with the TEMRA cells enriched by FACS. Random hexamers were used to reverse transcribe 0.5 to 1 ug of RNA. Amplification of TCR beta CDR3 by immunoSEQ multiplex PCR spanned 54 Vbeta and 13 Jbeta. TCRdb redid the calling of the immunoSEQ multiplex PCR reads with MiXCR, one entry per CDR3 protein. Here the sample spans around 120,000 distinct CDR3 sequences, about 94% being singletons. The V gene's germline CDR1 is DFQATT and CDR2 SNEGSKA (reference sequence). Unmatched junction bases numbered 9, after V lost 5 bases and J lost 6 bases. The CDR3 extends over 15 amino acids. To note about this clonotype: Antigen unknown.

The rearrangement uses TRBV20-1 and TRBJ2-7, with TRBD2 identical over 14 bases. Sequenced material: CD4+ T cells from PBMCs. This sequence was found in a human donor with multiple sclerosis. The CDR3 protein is CSAGAYGTSGSEQYF. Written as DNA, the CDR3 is TGCAGTGCTGGAGCCTATGGGACTAGCGGGAGCGAGCAGTACTTC.